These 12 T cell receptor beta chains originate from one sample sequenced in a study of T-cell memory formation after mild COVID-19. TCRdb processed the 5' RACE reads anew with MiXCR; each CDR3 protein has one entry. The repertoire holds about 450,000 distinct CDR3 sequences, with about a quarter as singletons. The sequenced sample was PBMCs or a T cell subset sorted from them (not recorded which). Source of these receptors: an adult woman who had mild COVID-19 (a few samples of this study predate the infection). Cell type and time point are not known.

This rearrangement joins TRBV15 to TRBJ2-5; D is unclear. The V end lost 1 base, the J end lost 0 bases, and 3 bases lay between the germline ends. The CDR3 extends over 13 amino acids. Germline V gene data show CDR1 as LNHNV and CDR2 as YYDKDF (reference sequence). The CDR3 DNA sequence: TGTGCCACCAGCAGAGTAGACCAAGAGACCCAGTACTTC. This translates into CATSRVDQETQYF. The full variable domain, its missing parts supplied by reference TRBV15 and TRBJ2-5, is DAMVIQNPRYQVTQFGKPVTLSCSQTLNHNVMYWYQQKSSQAPKLLFHYYDKDFNNEADTPDNFQSRRPNTSFCFLDIRSPGLGDTAMYLCATSRVDQETQYFGPGTRLLVL.

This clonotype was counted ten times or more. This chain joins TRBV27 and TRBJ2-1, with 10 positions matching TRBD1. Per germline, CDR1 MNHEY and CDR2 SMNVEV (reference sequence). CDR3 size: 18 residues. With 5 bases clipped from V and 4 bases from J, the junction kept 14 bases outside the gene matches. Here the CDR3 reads CASSQTGGSLIPYNEQFF. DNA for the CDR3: TGTGCCAGCAGTCAGACAGGGGGCTCTTTGATTCCTTACAATGAGCAGTTCTTC.

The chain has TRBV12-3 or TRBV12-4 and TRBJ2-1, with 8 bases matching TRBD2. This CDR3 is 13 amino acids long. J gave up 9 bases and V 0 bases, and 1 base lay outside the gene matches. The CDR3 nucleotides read TGTGCCAGCAGTTTAGCTAGCGGGACTGAGCAGTTCTTC. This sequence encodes CASSLASGTEQFF.

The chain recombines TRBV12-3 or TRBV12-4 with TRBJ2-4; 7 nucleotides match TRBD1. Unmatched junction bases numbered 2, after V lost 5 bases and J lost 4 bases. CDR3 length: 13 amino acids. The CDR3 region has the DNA TGTGCCAGCAGTGGGACAGAAAAAAACATTCAGTACTTC. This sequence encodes CASSGTEKNIQYF.

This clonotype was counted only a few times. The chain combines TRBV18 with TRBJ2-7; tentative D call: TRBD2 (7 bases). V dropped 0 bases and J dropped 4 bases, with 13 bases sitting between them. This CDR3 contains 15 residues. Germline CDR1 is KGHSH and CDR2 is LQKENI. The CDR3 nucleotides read TGTGCCAGCTCACCACCGGGGGGGGGCGCGTACGAGCAGTACTTC. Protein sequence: CASSPPGGGAYEQYF. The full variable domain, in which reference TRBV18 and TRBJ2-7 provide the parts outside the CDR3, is NAGVMQNPRHLVRRRGQEARLRCSPMKGHSHVYWYRQLPEEGLKFMVYLQKENIIDESGMPKERFSAEFPKEGPSILRIQQVVRGDSAAYFCASSPPGGGAYEQYFGPGTRLTVT.

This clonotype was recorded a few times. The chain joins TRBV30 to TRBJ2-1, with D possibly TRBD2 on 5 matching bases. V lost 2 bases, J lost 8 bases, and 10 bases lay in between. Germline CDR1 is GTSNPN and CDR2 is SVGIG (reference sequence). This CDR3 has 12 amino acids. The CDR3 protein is CAWSITRHEQFF. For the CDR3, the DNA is TGTGCCTGGAGTATTACTAGGCATGAGCAGTTCTTC. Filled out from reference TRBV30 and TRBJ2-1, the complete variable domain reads SQTIHQWPATLVQPVGSPLSLECTVEGTSNPNLYWYRQAAGRGLQLLFYSVGIGQISSEVPQNLSASRPQDRQFILSSKKLLLSDSGFYLCAWSITRHEQFFGPGTRLTVL.

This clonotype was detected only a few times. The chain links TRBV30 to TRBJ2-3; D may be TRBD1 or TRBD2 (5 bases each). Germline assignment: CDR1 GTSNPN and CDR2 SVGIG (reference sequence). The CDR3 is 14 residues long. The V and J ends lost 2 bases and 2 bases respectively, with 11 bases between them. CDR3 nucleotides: TGTGCCTGGAGTAAAGGGGACCCCACAGATACGCAGTATTTT. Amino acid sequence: CAWSKGDPTDTQYF.

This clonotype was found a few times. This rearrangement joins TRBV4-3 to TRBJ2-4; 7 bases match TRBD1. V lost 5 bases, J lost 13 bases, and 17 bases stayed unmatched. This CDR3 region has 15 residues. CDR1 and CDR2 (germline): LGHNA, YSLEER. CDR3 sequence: CASSALTGMEEAQYF. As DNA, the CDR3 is TGCGCCAGCAGCGCGTTGACAGGGATGGAGGAGGCCCAGTACTTC.

CDR3 sequence: CASSVDPANTEAFF. The CDR3 bases are TGTGCCAGCAGCGTAGATCCAGCGAACACTGAAGCTTTCTTT. The V gene is TRBV9, the J gene TRBJ1-1; D remains unclear. This CDR3 spans 14 amino acids. V was pared by 0 bases and J by 1 base, with 7 bases between. Looked up from germline, CDR1 is SGDLS and CDR2 is YYNGEE.

The CDR3 here is CASSPQDKGLVEQYF. DNA of the CDR3: TGTGCCAGCAGCCCGCAGGACAAAGGACTTGTCGAGCAGTACTTC. This chain joins TRBV7-2 and TRBJ2-7; D is possibly TRBD1 or TRBD2 (5 bases each). CDR3 size: 15 residues. CDR1 is SGHTA, CDR2 FQGNSA, per germline. V shed 5 bases and J shed 6 bases, with 20 bases lying between them.

The CDR3 bases are TGTGCCAGCAGCAATACGGAGACCCAGTACTTC. This sequence encodes CASSNTETQYF. The chain has TRBV7-9 and TRBJ2-5; unclear D gene. Deletions cut 5 bases from V and 5 bases from J, with 6 bases between. CDR3 length: 11 amino acids. The V gene's germline CDR1 is SEHNR and CDR2 FQNEAQ (reference sequence).

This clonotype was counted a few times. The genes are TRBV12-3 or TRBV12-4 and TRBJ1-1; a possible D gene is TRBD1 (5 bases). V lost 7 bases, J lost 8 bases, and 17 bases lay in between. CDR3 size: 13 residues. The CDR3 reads CASILLSGGEAFF. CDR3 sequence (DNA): TGTGCCAGCATCCTACTTTCCGGGGGAGAAGCTTTCTTT.